This T cell receptor (beta chain) was documented in a study of tumor-infiltrating lymphocytes in primary liver carcinoma. Germline CDR1 is MNHEY and CDR2 is SVGAGI. This CDR3 is built from 15 residues. Blood RNA came from unsorted whole blood; germline DNA was also extracted. Synthesis of TCR beta cDNA was carried out from approximately 500 ng total RNA with a constant-region primer. Investigators got TCR beta libraries out of three nested multiplex PCR rounds, done with slightly modified ARM-PCR. TRBV1-TRBV30 forward primers and a C-beta reverse primer were used in the first two PCR rounds, which each ran for approximately 10 cycles. TCRdb re-called the multiplex PCR reads through MiXCR, storing one row per CDR3 protein. The sample has 300,000 to 400,000 distinct CDR3 sequences; over 55% are singletons. As concerns this clonotype: At one of its ends the junction is not consistent with the germline gene, which may arise from a read error.

Material: peripheral blood. The genes are TRBV6-5 and TRBJ1-1; 7 bases map to TRBD1. The receptor was derived from a man aged 40-55 years with primary liver carcinoma and hepatitis B virus infection. The CDR3 nucleotides read TGTGCCAGCAGCCGTCGACAGGGTTTGGGTACTGAAGCTCTCTTT. Residues: CASSRRQGLGTEALF.